This T cell receptor (beta chain) was sequenced for a study of regulatory T cells in long-lasting Graves disease. Study at large: A definition of persistent Graves' disease required over 5 years of antithyroid drugs plus positive TSH receptor antibodies. Study-level points and caveats: Persistent Graves' patients showed a TCR diversity that was lower than that of newly diagnosed ones. Persistent disease preferred TRBV28, TRBJ1-2 and TRBJ2-5; new disease, TRBV20-1 and TRBJ2-1.

Germline CDR1 reads LGHDT; CDR2 reads YNNKEL (reference sequence). The CDR3 consists of 14 residues. V lost 0 bases and J lost 1, with 6 bases in between. Time point defined: persistent/refractory GD, antithyroid drugs over 5 years with positive TRAb. PBMC-derived RNA was used for the TCR library. Construction of TCR beta libraries relied on iRepertoire HTBI primers and on Arm-PCR targeting CDR3 regions. MiXCR was run by TCRdb on the multiplex PCR reads, yielding one entry per CDR3 protein. The sample lists approximately 400,000 distinct CDR3 sequences; roughly a quarter were seen once. The sample holds a few counts of this clonotype. Its antigen is not identified.

This chain connects TRBV3-1 to TRBJ2-5; D is uncertain. The clonotype was recovered from a female donor with Graves disease. The specimen was peripheral blood mononuclear cells (PBMCs), collected when the disease was refractory, from a patient treated with antithyroid drugs. The CDR3 DNA follows: TGTGCCAGCAGCCAAGATTTGGCCCAAGAGACCCAGTACTTC. Amino acids: CASSQDLAQETQYF.